These T cell receptor beta chains were read from a single sample in a study of blood T cell repertoires in COVID-19. The assay was immunoSEQ multiplex PCR, and TCRdb's table has in-frame clones only and misses some. The table records about 140,000 clones, over 80% of them present only once. Material: peripheral blood. These receptors were obtained from a woman in her forties or fifties with acute or convalescent COVID-19. The conserved cysteine and the conserved F or W are not part of the CDR3 here.

cdr3_aa	v_call	j_call
ASSQGLMNTEAF	TRBV3-1/TRBV3-2	TRBJ1-1
ASSSGLAPDTQY	TRBV5-1	TRBJ2-3
SAQTQGAAYEQY	TRBV29-1	TRBJ2-7
ASREGRDTYTGELF	TRBV3-1/TRBV3-2	TRBJ2-2
ASSARGEGKKTQY	TRBV11-3	TRBJ2-5
ASSYATLQGEQF	TRBV6-5	TRBJ2-1
ASSQGRTGSYNSPLH	TRBV3-1/TRBV3-2	TRBJ1-6
ASSEDREAF	TRBV25-1	TRBJ1-1
ASSLHEGDYGYT	TRBV2	TRBJ1-2
ASSTQETQY	TRBV6-6	TRBJ2-5
ASSLFGGPNEKLF	TRBV7-2	TRBJ1-4
ASSSPSWTGDCQPQH	TRBV5-7	TRBJ1-5
ASSYQGGKEKLF	TRBV5-1	TRBJ1-4
ASSKRDRGSEQY	TRBV19	TRBJ2-7
ATSGLAGDTQY	TRBV24-1	TRBJ2-3
ATSDLTIGNTGELF	TRBV24-1	TRBJ2-2
AWSGGRGSSYEQY	TRBV30	TRBJ2-7
ASSLGQGESGYT	TRBV11-1	TRBJ1-2
ASSLGPGQGGYEQY	TRBV11-3	TRBJ2-7
ASRQYNQPQH	TRBV19	TRBJ1-5
ASREEKLF	TRBV6-5	TRBJ1-4
ASKEQGYTEAF	TRBV6-5	TRBJ1-1
ASSQDRIGFEDTQY	TRBV5-4	TRBJ2-3
ASSLGALLLGYEQY	TRBV7-3	TRBJ2-7
ASSLGTGGMNTEAF	TRBV7-8	TRBJ1-1
ASSVGGSSVAGAYNEQF	TRBV9	TRBJ2-1
AWSVHQGVAYNEQF	TRBV30	TRBJ2-1
ASSLGQTQETQY	TRBV7-2	TRBJ2-5
ASSPRQREGPYEQY	TRBV18	TRBJ2-7